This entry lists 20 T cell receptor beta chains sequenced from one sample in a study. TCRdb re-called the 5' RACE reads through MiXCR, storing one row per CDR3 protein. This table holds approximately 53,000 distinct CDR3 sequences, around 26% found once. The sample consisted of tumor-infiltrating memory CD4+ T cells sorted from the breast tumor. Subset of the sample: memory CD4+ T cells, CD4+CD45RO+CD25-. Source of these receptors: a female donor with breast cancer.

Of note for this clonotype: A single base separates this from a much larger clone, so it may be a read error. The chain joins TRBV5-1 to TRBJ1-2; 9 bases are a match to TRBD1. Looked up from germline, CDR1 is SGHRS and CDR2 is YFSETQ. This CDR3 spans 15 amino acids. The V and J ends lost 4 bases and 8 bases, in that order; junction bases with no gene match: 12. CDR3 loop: CASSVEPGTGRGYTF. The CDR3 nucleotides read TGCGCCAGCAGCGTCGAACCCGGGACAGGGAGAGGCTACACCTTC. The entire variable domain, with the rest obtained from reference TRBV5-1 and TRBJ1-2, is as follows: KAGVTQTPRYLIKTRGQQVTLSCSPISGHRSVSWYQQTPGQGLQFLFEYFSETQRNKGNFPGRFSGRQFSNSRSEMNVSTLELGDSALYLCASSVEPGTGRGYTFGSGTRLTVV.

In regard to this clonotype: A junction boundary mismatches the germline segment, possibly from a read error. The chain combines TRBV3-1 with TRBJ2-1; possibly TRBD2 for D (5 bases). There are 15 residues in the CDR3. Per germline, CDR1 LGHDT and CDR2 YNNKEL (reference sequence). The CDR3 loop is CASSPTTGEYNEQCF. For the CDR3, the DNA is TGTGCCAGCAGCCCAACCACCGGGGAATACAATGAGCAGTGCTTC.

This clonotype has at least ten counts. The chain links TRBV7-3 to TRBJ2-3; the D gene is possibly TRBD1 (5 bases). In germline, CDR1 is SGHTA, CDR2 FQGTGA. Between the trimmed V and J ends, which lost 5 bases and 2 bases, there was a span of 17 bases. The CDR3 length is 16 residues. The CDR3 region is CASSPQGRSYTDTQYF. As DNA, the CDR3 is TGTGCCAGCAGCCCCCAGGGCCGAAGTTACACAGATACGCAGTATTTT.

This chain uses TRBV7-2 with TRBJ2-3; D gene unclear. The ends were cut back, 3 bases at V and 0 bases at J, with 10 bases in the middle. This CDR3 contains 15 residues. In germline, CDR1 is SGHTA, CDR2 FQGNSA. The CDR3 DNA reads TGTGCCAGCAGCTTGGTGGAGACTAGCACAGATACGCAGTATTTT. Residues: CASSLVETSTDTQYF. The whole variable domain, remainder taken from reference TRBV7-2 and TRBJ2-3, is GAGVSQSPSNKVTEKGKDVELRCDPISGHTALYWYRQSLGQGLEFLIYFQGNSAPDKSGLPSDRFSAERTGGSVSTLTIQRTQQEDSAVYLCASSLVETSTDTQYFGPGTRLTVL.

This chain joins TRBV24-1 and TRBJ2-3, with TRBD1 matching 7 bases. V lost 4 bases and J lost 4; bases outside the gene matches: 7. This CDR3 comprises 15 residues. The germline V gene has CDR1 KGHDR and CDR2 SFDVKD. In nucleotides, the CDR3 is TGTGCCACCAGTGACCCCGGGACAGCGTCAGATACGCAGTATTTT. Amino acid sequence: CATSDPGTASDTQYF.

The CDR3 loop is CASSEAVGRATDTQYF. The CDR3 nucleotides read TGTGCCAGCAGCGAAGCAGTTGGTCGAGCAACAGATACGCAGTATTTT. The chain is built from TRBV7-2 and TRBJ2-3; D call uncertain. Deletions cut 5 bases from V and 3 bases from J, with 18 bases between. The CDR3 is made up of 16 amino acids. The germline V gene has CDR1 SGHTA and CDR2 FQGNSA.

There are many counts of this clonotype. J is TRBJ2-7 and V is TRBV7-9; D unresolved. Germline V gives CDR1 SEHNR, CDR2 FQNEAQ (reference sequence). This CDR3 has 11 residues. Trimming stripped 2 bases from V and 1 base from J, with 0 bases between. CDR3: CASSLSYEQYF. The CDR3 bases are TGTGCCAGCAGCTTATCCTACGAGCAGTACTTC.

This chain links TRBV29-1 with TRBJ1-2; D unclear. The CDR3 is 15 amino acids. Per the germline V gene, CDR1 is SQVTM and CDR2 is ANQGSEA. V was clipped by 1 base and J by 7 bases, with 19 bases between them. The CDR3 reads CSVEGSNLKRGGYTF. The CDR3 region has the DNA TGCAGCGTTGAAGGTTCTAACTTAAAACGGGGTGGCTACACCTTC. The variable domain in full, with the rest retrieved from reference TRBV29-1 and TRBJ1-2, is SAVISQKPSRDICQRGTSLTIQCQVDSQVTMMFWYRQQPGQSLTLIATANQGSEATYESGFVIDKFPISRPNLTFSTLTVSNMSPEDSSIYLCSVEGSNLKRGGYTFGSGTRLTVV.

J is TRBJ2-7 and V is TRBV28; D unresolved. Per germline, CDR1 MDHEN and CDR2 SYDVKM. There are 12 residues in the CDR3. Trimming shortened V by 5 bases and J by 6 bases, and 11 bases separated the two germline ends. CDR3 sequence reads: CASSLLAPEQYF. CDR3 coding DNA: TGTGCCAGCAGTCTCCTTGCTCCCGAGCAGTACTTC.

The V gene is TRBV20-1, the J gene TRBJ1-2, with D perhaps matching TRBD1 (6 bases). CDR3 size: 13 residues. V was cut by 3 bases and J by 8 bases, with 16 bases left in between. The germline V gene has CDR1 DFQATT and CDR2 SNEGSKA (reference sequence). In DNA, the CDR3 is TGCAGTGCTAGTGGACAGCCTGGGGGCGGCTACACCTTC. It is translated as CSASGQPGGGYTF.

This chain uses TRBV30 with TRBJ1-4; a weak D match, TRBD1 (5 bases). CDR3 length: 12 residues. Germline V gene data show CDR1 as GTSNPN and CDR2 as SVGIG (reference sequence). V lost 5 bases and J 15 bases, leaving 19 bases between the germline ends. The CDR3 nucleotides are TGTGCCTGGGGGGAACCCCCAGGGTTTGTGTTTTTT. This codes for CAWGEPPGFVFF.

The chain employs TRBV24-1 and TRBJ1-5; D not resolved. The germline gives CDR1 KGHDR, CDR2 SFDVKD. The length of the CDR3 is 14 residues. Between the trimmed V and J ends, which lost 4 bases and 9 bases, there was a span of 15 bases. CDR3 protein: CATSDSGSAGPQHF. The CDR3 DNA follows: TGTGCCACCAGTGACTCCGGGTCCGCGGGGCCCCAGCATTTT.

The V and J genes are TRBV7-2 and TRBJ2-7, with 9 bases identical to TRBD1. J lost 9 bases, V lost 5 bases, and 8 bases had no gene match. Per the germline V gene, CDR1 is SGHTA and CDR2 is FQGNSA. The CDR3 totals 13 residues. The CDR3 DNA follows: TGTGCCAGCAGCGCCTGGGACAGGGAAGTGCAGTACTTC. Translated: CASSAWDREVQYF. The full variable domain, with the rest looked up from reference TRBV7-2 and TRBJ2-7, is GAGVSQSPSNKVTEKGKDVELRCDPISGHTALYWYRQSLGQGLEFLIYFQGNSAPDKSGLPSDRFSAERTGGSVSTLTIQRTQQEDSAVYLCASSAWDREVQYFGPGTRLTVT.

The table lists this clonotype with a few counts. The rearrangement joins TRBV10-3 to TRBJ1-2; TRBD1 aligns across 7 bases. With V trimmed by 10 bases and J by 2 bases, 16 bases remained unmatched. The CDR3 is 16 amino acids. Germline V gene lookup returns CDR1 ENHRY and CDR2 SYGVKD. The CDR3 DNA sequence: TGTGCCACTCAGAGTAGGACGGGGACAGTCAACTATGGCTACACCTTC. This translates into CATQSRTGTVNYGYTF.

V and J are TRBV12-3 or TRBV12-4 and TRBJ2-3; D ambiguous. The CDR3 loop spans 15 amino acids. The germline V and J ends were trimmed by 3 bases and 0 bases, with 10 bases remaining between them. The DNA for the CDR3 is TGTGCCAGCAGTTTTAATTCGGACAGCACAGATACGCAGTATTTT. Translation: CASSFNSDSTDTQYF.

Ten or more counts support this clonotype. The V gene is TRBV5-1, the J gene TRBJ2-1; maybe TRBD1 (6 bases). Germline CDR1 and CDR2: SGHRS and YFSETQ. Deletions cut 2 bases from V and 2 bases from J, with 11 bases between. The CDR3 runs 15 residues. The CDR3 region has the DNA TGCGCCAGCAGCTTACAGGGCGGAGCCTACAATGAGCAGTTCTTC. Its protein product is CASSLQGGAYNEQFF.

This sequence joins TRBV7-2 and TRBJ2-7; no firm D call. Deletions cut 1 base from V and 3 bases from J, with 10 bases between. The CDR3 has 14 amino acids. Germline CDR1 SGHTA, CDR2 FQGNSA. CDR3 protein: CASSLEHVSYEQYF. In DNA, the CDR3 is TGTGCCAGCAGCTTAGAACACGTCAGCTACGAGCAGTACTTC.

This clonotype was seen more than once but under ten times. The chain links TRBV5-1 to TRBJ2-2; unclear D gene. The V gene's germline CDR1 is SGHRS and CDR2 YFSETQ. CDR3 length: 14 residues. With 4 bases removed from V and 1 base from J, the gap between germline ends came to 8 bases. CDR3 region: CASSALGNTGELFF. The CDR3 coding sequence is TGCGCCAGCAGCGCCCTAGGGAACACCGGGGAGCTGTTTTTT.

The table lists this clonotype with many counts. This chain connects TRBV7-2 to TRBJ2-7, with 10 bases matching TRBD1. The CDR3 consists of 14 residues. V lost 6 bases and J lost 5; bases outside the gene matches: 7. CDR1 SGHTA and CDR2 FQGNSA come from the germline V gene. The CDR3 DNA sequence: TGTGCCAGCAGACACCGGGACAGGGGAGACGAGCAGTACTTC. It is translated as CASRHRDRGDEQYF.

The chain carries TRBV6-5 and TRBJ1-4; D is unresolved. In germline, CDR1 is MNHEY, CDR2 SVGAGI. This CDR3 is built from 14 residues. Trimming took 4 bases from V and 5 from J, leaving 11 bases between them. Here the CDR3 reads CASSWGWPNEKLFF. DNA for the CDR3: TGTGCCAGCAGTTGGGGTTGGCCGAATGAAAAACTGTTTTTT.